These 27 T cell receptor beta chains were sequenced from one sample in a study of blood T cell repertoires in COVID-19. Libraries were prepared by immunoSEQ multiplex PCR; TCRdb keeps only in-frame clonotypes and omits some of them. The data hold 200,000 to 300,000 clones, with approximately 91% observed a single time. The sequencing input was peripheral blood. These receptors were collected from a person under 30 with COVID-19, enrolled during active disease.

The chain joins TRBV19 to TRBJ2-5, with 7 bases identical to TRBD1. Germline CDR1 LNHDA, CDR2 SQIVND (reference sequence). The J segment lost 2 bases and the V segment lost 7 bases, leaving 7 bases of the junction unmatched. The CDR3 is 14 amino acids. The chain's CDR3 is CASTPGDSQETQYF. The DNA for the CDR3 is TGTGCCAGTACCCCTGGGGACAGTCAAGAGACCCAGTACTTC.

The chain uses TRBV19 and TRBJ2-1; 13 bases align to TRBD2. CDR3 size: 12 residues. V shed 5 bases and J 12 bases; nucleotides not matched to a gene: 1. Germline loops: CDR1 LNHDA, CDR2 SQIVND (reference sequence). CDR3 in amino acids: CASSRLAGGQFF. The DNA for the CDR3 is TGTGCCAGTAGTCGACTAGCGGGAGGGCAGTTCTTC.

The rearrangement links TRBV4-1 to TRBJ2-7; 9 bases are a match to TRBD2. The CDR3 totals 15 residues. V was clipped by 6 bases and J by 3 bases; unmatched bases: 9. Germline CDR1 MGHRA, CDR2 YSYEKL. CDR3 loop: CASSYLAGNIYEQYF. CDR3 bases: TGCGCCAGCAGTTATCTAGCGGGGAACATCTACGAGCAGTACTTC.

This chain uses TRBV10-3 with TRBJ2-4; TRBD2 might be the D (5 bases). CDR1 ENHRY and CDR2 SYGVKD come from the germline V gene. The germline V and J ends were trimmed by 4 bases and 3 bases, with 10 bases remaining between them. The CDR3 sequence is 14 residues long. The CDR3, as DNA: TGTGCCATCAGTGGAACGGGGAACAAAAACATTCAGTACTTC. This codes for CAISGTGNKNIQYF.

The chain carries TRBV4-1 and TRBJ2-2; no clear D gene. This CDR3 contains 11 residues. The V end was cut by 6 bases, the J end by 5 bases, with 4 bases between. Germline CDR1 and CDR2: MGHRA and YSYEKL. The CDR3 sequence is CASRRTGELFF. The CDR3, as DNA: TGCGCCAGCAGGCGAACCGGGGAGCTGTTTTTT.

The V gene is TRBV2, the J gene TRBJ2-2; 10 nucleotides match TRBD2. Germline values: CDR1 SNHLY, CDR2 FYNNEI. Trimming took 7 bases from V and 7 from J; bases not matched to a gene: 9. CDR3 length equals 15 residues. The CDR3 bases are TGTGCCAGCATTGTCCTAGCGGGAGTAGGCGGGGAGCTGTTTTTT. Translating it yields CASIVLAGVGGELFF.

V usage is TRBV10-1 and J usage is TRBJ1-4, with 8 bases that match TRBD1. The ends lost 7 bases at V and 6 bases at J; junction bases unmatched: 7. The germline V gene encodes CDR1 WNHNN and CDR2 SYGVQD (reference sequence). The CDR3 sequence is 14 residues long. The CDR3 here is CASTPDRGDEKLFF. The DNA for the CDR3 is TGCGCCAGCACCCCCGACAGGGGAGATGAAAAACTGTTTTTT.

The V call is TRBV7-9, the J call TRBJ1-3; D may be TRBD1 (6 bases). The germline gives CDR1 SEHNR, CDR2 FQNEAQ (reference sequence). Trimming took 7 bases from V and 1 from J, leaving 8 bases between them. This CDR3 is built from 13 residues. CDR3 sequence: CASNGQSGNTIYF. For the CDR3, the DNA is TGTGCCAGCAACGGACAGTCTGGAAACACCATATATTTT.

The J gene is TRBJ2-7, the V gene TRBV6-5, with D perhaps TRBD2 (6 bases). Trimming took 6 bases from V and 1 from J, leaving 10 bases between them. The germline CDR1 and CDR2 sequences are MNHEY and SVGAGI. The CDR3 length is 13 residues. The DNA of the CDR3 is TGTGCCAGCAGGGTAGGGACTTCCTACGAGCAGTACTTC. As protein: CASRVGTSYEQYF.

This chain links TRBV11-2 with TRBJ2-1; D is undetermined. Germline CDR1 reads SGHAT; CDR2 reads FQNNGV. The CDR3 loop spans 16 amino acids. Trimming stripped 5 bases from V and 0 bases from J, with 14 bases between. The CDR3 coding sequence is TGTGCCAGCAGCGAGCGACTTACCCTCTCCTACAATGAGCAGTTCTTC. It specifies CASSERLTLSYNEQFF.

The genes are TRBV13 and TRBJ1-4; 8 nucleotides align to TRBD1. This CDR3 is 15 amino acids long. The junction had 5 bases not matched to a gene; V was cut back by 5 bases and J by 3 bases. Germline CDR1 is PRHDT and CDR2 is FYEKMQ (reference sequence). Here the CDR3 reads CASSGRDRSNEKLFF. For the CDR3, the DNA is TGTGCCAGCAGCGGACGGGACAGGTCTAATGAAAAACTGTTTTTT.

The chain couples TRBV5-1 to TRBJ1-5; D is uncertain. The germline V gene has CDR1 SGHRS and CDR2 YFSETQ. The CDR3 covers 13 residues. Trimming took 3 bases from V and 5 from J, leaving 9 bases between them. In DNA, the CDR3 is TGCGCCAGCAGCTCGAGCGTTGATCAGCCCCAGCATTTT. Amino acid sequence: CASSSSVDQPQHF.

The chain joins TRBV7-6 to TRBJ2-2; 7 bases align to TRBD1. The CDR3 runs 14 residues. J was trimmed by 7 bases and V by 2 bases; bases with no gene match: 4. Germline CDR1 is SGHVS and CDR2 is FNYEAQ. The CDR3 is CASSLQGDGGELFF. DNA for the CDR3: TGTGCCAGCAGCTTACAGGGGGATGGCGGGGAGCTGTTTTTT.

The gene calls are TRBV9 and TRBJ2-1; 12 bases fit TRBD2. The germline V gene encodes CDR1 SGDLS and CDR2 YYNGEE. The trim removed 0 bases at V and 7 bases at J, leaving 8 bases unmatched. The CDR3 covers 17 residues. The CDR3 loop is CASSVVLAGGPLNEQFF. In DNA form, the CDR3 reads TGTGCCAGCAGCGTAGTGCTAGCGGGAGGGCCTTTGAATGAGCAGTTCTTC.

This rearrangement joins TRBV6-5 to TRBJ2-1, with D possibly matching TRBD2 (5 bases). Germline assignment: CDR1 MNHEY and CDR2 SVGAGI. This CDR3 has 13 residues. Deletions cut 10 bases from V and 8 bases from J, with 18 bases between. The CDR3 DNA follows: TGTGCCATCCCTAGTCCCTCGGGGTATGAGCAGTTCTTC. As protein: CAIPSPSGYEQFF.

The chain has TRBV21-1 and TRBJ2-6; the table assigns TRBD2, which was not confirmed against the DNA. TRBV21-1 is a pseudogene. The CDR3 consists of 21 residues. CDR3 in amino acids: CASSKAPSGLAHISGANVLTF. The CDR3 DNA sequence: TGTGCCAGCAGCAAAGCGCCCTCGGGACTAGCGCACATCTCTGGGGCCAACGTCCTGACTTTC.

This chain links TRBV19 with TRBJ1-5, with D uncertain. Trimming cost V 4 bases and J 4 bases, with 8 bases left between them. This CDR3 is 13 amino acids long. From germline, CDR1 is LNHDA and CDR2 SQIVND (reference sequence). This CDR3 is CASSNNRNQPQHF. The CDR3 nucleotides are TGTGCCAGTAGTAATAACCGGAATCAGCCCCAGCATTTT.

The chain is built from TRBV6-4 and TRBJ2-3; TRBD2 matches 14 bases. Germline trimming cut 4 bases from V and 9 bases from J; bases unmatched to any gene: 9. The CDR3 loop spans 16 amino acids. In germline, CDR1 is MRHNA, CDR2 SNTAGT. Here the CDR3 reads CASSVGAGLAGETQYF. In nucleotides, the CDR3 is TGTGCCAGCAGTGTTGGGGCGGGACTAGCGGGAGAGACGCAGTATTTT.

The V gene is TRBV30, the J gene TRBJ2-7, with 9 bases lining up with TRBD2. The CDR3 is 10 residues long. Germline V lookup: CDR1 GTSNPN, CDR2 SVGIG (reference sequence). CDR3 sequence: CASGSNEQYF. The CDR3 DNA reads TGTGCTAGCGGGAGCAACGAGCAGTACTTC.

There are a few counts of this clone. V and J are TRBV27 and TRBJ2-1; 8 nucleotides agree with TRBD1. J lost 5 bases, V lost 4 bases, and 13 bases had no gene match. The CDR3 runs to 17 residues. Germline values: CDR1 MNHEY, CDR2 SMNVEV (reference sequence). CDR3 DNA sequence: TGTGCCAGCAGTTCTAGGGACAGGAACCCCGCTGACAATGAGCAGTTCTTC. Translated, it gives CASSSRDRNPADNEQFF.

This CDR3 reads CASSARPASGNEQYF. The CDR3 DNA reads TGCGCCAGCAGCGCCAGGCCCGCTAGCGGGAACGAGCAGTACTTC. The chain has TRBV5-1 and TRBJ2-7; 9 positions match TRBD2. J gave up 5 bases and V 4 bases, and 10 bases lay outside the gene matches. Germline lookup yields CDR1 SGHRS and CDR2 YFSETQ. The CDR3 totals 15 residues.

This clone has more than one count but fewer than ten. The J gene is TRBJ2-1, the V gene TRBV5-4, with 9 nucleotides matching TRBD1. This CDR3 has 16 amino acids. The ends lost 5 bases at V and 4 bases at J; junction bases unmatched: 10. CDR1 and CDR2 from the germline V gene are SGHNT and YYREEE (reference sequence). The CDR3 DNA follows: TGTGCCAGCAGAAATACACAGGGGGCGCTTTACAATGAGCAGTTCTTC. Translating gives CASRNTQGALYNEQFF.

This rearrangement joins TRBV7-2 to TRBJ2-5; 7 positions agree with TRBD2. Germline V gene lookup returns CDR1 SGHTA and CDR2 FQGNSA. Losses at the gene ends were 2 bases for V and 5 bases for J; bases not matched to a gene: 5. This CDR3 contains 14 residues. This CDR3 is CASSLRPGGETQYF. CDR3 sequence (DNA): TGTGCCAGCAGCTTACGTCCCGGGGGGGAGACCCAGTACTTC.

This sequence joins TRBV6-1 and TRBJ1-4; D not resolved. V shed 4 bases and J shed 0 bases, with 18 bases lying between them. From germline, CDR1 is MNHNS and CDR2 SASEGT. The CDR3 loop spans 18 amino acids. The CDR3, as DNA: TGTGCCAGCAGTGGGGCCAAACCTGTACGACCAACTAATGAAAAACTGTTTTTT. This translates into CASSGAKPVRPTNEKLFF.

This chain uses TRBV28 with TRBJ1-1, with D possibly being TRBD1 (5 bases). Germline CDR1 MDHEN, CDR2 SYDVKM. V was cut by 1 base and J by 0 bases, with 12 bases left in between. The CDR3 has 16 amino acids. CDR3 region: CASSLYAEGLNTEAFF. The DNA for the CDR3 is TGTGCCAGCAGTTTATATGCGGAGGGGTTGAACACTGAAGCTTTCTTT.

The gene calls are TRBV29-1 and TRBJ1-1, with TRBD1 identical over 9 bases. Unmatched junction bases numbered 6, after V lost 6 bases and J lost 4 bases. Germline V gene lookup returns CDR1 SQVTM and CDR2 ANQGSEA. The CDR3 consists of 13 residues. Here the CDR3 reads CSVQQGAVTEAFF. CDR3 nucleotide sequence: TGCAGCGTGCAACAGGGGGCGGTCACTGAAGCTTTCTTT.

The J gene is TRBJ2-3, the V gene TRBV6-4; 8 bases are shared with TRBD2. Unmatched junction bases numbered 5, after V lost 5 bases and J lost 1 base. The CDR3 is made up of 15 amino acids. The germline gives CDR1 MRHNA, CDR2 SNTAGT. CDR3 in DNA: TGTGCCAGCAGTCCAACTAGCGGAGGCACAGATACGCAGTATTTT. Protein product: CASSPTSGGTDTQYF.